These 3 T cell receptor beta chains were all obtained from the same sample, sequenced in a study of T cell changes during pregnancy in multiple sclerosis. Produced via immunoSEQ multiplex PCR; TCRdb's table is partial and in-frame only. The table has around 69,000 clones, 90% to 95% seen once. Sequencing was performed on peripheral blood, taken in the second trimester of pregnancy. The source of these receptors is a female donor in good health, enrolled as a control in a pregnancy study.

The rearrangement uses TRBV28 and TRBJ1-2, with D perhaps TRBD1 (5 bases). V was pared by 6 bases and J by 4 bases, with 18 bases between. CDR1 and CDR2 from the germline V gene are MDHEN and SYDVKM. This CDR3 region has 15 residues. CDR3 nucleotides: TGTGCCAGCAGCTCCCCCCGGTCAGGGCCCTATGGCTACACCTTC. Translated, it gives CASSSPRSGPYGYTF.

V is TRBV6-5 and J is TRBJ2-7; the match to TRBD1 covers 8 bases. Germline trimming cut 3 bases from V and 4 bases from J; bases unmatched to any gene: 5. CDR1 and CDR2 from the germline V gene are MNHEY and SVGAGI. The CDR3 length is 14 residues. The CDR3 nucleotides are TGTGCCAGCAGTTATGTACAGGGGGAGTACGAGCAGTACTTC. Amino acid sequence: CASSYVQGEYEQYF.

This clone has just one count. V gene TRBV11-2 combines with J gene TRBJ2-6; the D gene is possibly TRBD1 (5 bases). Germline CDR1 and CDR2: SGHAT and FQNNGV. V gave up 3 bases and J gave up 1 base, with 13 bases separating them. The CDR3 covers 17 residues. The CDR3 sequence: CASSLWQGRSGANVLTF. CDR3 DNA: TGTGCCAGCAGCTTGTGGCAGGGTCGATCTGGGGCCAACGTCCTGACTTTC.